The clone carrying this T cell receptor (beta chain) was seen once. In the original analysis: Nucleated cell counts were estimated from reference gene primer amplification. Some clones are missing from TCRdb's copy, which holds only in-frame ones; the method was immunoSEQ multiplex PCR. V and J calls and clone size are those listed in that table; D and trimming were worked out from the DNA. The sample records around 160,000 clones, approximately 85% being singletons. The data were taken from a study of blood T cell repertoires in COVID-19. About the study: The origin of the acute and convalescent COVID-19 samples was the United States, Italy and Spain. Sample material is recorded as cDNA or gDNA derived from T cells, B-cell-depleted T cells, or PBMCs.

Germline CDR1 and CDR2: ENHRY and SYGVKD. The length of the CDR3 is 15 residues. V shed 7 bases and J 2 bases; nucleotides not matched to a gene: 3. Seattle's enrolled individuals joined amid active infection and were then monitored longitudinally. The clonotype comes from a woman aged 60-75 years with COVID-19, enrolled during active disease. The chain employs TRBV10-3 and TRBJ1-5, with TRBD1 matching 12 bases. Sample: peripheral blood. CDR3 sequence: CAIMGTGGGNQPQHF. CDR3 DNA: TGTGCCATCATGGGGACAGGGGGCGGCAATCAGCCCCAGCATTTT.